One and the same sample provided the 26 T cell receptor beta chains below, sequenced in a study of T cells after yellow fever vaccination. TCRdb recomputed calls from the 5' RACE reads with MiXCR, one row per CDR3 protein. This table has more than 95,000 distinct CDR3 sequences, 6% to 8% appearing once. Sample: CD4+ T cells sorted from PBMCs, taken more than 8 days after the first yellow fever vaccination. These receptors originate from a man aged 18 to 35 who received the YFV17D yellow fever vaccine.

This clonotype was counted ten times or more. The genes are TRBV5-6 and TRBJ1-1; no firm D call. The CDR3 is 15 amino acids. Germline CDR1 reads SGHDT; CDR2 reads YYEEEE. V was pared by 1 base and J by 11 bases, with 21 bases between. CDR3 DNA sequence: TGTGCCAGCAGCTTGCCCTCATGGCGAGCCGCCGGGGCTTTCTTT. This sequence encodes CASSLPSWRAAGAFF.

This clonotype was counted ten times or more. The CDR3 DNA is TGTGCCAGCAGCTTGGCCACGAAGCAGGGTCTGGAGACCCAGTACTTC. This codes for CASSLATKQGLETQYF. This chain joins TRBV5-6 and TRBJ2-5; maybe TRBD1 (5 bases). Germline V lookup: CDR1 SGHDT, CDR2 YYEEEE. Trimming took 0 bases from V and 5 from J, leaving 17 bases between them. There are 16 residues in the CDR3. The full variable domain, its missing parts supplied by reference TRBV5-6 and TRBJ2-5, is DAGVTQSPTHLIKTRGQQVTLRCSPKSGHDTVSWYQQALGQGPQFIFQYYEEEERQRGNFPDRFSGHQFPNYSSELNVNALLLGDSALYLCASSLATKQGLETQYFGPGTRLLVL.

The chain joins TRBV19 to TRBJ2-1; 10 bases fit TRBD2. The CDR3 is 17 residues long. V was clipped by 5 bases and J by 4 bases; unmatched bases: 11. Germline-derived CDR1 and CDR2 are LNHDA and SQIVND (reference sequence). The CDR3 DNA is TGTGCCAGTAGTGGAGATAGCGGGGGGACAAATTACAATGAGCAGTTCTTC. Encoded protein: CASSGDSGGTNYNEQFF.

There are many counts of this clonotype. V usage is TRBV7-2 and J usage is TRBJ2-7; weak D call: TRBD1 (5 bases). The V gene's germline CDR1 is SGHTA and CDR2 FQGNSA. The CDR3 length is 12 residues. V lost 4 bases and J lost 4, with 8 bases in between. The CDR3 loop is CASSSGWYEQYF. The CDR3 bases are TGTGCCAGCAGCTCAGGGTGGTACGAGCAGTACTTC. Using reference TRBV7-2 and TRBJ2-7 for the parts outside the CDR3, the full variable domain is GAGVSQSPSNKVTEKGKDVELRCDPISGHTALYWYRQSLGQGLEFLIYFQGNSAPDKSGLPSDRFSAERTGGSVSTLTIQRTQQEDSAVYLCASSSGWYEQYFGPGTRLTVT.

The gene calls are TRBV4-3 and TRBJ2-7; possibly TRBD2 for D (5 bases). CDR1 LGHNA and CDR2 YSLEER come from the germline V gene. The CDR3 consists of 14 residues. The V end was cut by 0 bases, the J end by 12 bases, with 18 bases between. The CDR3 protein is CASSQDQVRARLYF. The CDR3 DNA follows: TGCGCCAGCAGCCAAGATCAAGTGAGGGCCCGGCTGTACTTC.

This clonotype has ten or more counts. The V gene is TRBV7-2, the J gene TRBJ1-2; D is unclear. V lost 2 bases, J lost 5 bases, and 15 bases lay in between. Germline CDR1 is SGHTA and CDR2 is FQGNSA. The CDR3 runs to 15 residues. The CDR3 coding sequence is TGTGCCAGCAGCTTAACGGGGAATGGTGATTATGGCTACACCTTC. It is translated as CASSLTGNGDYGYTF.

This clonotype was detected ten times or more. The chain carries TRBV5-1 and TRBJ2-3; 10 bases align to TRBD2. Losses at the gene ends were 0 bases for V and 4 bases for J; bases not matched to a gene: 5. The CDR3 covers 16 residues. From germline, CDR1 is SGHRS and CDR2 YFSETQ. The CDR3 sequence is CASSLDSGGNADTQYF. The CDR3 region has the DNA TGCGCCAGCAGCTTGGATAGCGGGGGGAATGCAGATACGCAGTATTTT.

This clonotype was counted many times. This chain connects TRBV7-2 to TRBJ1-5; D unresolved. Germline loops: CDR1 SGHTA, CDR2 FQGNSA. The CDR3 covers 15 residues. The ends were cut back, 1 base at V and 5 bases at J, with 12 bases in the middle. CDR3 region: CASSLGSAVHQPQHF. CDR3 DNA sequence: TGTGCCAGCAGCTTAGGTTCGGCAGTTCATCAGCCCCAGCATTTT.

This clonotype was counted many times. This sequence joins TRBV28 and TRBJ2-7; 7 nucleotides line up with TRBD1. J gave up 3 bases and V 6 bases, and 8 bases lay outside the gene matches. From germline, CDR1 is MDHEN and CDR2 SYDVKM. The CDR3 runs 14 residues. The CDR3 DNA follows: TGTGCCAGCAGCCATTCGGACAGGAACTACGAGCAGTACTTC. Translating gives CASSHSDRNYEQYF. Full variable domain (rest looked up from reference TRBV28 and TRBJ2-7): DVKVTQSSRYLVKRTGEKVFLECVQDMDHENMFWYRQDPGLGLRLIYFSYDVKMKEKGDIPEGYSVSREKKERFSLILESASTNQTSMYLCASSHSDRNYEQYFGPGTRLTVT.

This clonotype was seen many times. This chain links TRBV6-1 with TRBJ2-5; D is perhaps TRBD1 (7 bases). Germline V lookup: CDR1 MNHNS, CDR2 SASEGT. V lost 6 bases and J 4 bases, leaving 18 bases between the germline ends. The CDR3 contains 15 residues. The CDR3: CASSRMAEGAETQYF. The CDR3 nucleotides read TGTGCCAGCAGCCGAATGGCGGAGGGGGCAGAGACCCAGTACTTC.

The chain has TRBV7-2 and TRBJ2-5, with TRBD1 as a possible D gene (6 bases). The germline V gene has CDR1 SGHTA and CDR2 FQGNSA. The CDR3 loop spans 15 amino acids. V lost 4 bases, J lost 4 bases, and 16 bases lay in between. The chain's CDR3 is CASSYQGQTGETQYF. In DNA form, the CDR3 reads TGTGCCAGCAGCTACCAAGGACAGACCGGAGAGACCCAGTACTTC.

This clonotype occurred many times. The CDR3 nucleotides are TGTGCCAGCAGTGACCCGGGGTTCTCCTACGAGCAGTACGTC. This codes for CASSDPGFSYEQYV. The V call is TRBV6-2 or TRBV6-3, the J call TRBJ2-7; D is perhaps TRBD2 (5 bases). Germline assignment: CDR1 MNHEY and CDR2 SVGEGT. Trimming pared 5 bases from V and 0 bases from J, leaving 11 bases between. The CDR3 length is 14 residues.

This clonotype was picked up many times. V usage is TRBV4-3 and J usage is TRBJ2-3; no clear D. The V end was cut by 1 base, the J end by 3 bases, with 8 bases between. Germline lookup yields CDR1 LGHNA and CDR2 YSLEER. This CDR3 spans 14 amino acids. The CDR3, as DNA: TGCGCCAGCAGCCAAGGAGCATGGACAGATACGCAGTATTTT. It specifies CASSQGAWTDTQYF.

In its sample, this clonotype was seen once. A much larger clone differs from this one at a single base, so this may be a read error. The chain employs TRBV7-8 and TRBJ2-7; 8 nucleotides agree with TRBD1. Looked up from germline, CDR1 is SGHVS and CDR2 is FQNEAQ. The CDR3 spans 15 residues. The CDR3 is CASRLVTGGNYEQYV. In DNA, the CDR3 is TGTGCCAGCAGATTAGTAACAGGGGGGAACTACGAGCAGTACGTC.

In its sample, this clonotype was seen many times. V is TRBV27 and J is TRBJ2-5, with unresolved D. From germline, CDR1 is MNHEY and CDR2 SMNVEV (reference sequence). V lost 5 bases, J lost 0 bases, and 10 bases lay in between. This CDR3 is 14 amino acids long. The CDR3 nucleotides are TGTGCCAGCAGTCCCCTAAAGTACCAAGAGACCCAGTACTTC. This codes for CASSPLKYQETQYF.

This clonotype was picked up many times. The chain's CDR3 is CSASRRGVEAFF. In DNA, the CDR3 is TGCAGTGCTAGCAGGCGTGGGGTTGAAGCTTTCTTT. The V call is TRBV20-1, the J call TRBJ1-1, with D uncertain. Germline-derived CDR1 and CDR2 are DFQATT and SNEGSKA (reference sequence). This CDR3 region has 12 residues. Trimming took off 3 bases at V and 7 bases at J, with 12 bases between the two ends.

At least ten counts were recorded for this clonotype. The CDR3 is CASSGDSGGQPQHF. Here the CDR3 DNA reads TGCGCCAGCAGCGGGGACTCGGGGGGTCAGCCCCAGCATTTT. The V and J genes are TRBV5-1 and TRBJ1-5, with D tentatively TRBD1 (5 bases). Trimming pared 4 bases from V and 6 bases from J, leaving 14 bases between. Germline V gene sequence: CDR1 SGHRS, CDR2 YFSETQ. The CDR3 runs to 14 residues. The entire variable domain, with the rest obtained from reference TRBV5-1 and TRBJ1-5, is as follows: KAGVTQTPRYLIKTRGQQVTLSCSPISGHRSVSWYQQTPGQGLQFLFEYFSETQRNKGNFPGRFSGRQFSNSRSEMNVSTLELGDSALYLCASSGDSGGQPQHFGDGTRLSIL.

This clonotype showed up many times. This CDR3 is CASSFSQGYEQYF. DNA of the CDR3: TGTGCCAGCAGCTTCTCCCAGGGGTACGAGCAGTACTTC. The chain uses TRBV7-2 and TRBJ2-7; D possibly corresponds to TRBD1 (6 bases). The V end was cut by 3 bases, the J end by 4 bases, with 10 bases between. The germline gives CDR1 SGHTA, CDR2 FQGNSA. The CDR3 loop spans 13 amino acids.

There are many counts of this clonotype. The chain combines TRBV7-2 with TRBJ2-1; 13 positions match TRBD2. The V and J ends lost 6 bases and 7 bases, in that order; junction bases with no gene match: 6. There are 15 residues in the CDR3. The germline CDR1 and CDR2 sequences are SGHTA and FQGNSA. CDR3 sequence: CASSPGLAGDNEQFF. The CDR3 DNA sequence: TGTGCCAGCAGTCCCGGACTAGCGGGGGATAATGAGCAGTTCTTC.

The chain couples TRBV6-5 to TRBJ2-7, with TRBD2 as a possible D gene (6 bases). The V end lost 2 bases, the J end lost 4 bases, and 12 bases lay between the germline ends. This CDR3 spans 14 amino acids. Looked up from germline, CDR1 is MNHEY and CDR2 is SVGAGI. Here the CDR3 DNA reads TGTGCCAGCAGTTACAGCCGACGGGGGTACGAGCAGTACTTC. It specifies CASSYSRRGYEQYF.

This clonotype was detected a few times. The DNA for the CDR3 is TGTGCCAGCTCACCATGGGGGGCCCAAGAGACCCAGTACTTC. Its protein product is CASSPWGAQETQYF. The rearrangement joins TRBV18 to TRBJ2-5; D possibly matches TRBD1 or TRBD2 (6 bases each). V was cut by 2 bases and J by 1 base, with 8 bases left in between. Germline CDR1 and CDR2: KGHSH and LQKENI. The CDR3 consists of 14 residues.

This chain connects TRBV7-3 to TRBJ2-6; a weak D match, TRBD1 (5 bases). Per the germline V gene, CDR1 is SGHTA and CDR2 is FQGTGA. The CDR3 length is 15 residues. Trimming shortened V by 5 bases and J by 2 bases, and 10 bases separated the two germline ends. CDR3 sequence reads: CASSLQGPGANVLTF. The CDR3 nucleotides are TGTGCCAGCAGCCTCCAGGGCCCTGGGGCCAACGTCCTGACTTTC.

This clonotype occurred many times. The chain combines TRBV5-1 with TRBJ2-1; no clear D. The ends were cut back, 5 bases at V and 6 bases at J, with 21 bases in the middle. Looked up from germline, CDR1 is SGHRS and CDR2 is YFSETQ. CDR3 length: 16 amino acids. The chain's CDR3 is CASRGGRSGRTNEQFF. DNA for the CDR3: TGCGCCAGCAGAGGCGGTCGAAGTGGGCGGACCAATGAGCAGTTCTTC.

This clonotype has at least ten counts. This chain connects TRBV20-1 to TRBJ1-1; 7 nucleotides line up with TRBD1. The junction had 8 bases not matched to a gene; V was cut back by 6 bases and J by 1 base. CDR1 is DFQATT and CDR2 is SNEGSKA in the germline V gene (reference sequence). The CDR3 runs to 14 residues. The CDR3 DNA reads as TGCAGTGCCGACCCGCGGACAGGGAACACTGAAGCTTTCTTT. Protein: CSADPRTGNTEAFF.

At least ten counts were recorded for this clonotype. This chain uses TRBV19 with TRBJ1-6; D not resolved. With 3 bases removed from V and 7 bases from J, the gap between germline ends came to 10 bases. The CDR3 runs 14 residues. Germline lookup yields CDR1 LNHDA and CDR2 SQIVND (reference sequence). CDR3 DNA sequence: TGTGCCAGTAGTATTCAACAGTCGAATTCACCCCTCCACTTT. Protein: CASSIQQSNSPLHF.

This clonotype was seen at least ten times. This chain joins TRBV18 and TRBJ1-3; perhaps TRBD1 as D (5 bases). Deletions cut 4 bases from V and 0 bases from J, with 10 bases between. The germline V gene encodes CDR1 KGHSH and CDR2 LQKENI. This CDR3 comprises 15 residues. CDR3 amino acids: CASSRGESSGNTIYF. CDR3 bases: TGTGCCAGCTCACGGGGGGAGAGCTCTGGAAACACCATATATTTT.